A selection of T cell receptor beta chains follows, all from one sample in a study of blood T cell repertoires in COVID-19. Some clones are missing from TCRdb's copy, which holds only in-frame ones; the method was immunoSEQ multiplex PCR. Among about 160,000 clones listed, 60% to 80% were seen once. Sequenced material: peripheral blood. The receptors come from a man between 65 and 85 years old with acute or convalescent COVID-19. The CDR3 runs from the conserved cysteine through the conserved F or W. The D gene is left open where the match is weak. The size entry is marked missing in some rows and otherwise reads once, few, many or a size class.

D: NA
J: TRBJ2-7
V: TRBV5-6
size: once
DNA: TGTGCCAGCAGCACAGAGGGCAGCGGCCGAGTCAGTGGGAAGGAGCAGTACTTC
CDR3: CASSTEGSGRVSGKEQYF

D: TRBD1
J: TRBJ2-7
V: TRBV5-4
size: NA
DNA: TGTGCCAGCAGCTACCGGGACAGGGAATACGAGCAGTACTTC
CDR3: CASSYRDREYEQYF

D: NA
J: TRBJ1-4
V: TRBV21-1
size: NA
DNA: TGTGCCAGCAGCAAACGGACAGGGGCCCACCGTAATGAAAAACTGTTTTTT
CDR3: CASSKRTGAHRNEKLFF

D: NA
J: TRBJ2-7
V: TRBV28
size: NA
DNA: TGTGCCAGCACCGGCGGATCGGGCTACGAGCAGTACTTC
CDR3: CASTGGSGYEQYF

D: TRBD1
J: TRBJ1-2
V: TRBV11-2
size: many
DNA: TGTGCCAGCAGCTTAGGGCCAGGGGGCGAGAAGTATGGCTACACCTTC
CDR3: CASSLGPGGEKYGYTF

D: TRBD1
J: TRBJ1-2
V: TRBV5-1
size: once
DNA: TGCGCCAGCAGCCCGGCCGCCCAGGGACAGGGGTCCGGCTACACCTTC
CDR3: CASSPAAQGQGSGYTF

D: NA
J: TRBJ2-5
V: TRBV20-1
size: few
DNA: TGCAGTGCTAGTTTGGGACTTGCCCAAGAGACCCAGTACTTC
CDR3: CSASLGLAQETQYF

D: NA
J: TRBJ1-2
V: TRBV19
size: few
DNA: TGTGCCAGTACCTACAGGACTAACTATGGCTACACCTTC
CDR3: CASTYRTNYGYTF

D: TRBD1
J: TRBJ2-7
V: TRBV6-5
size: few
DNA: TGTGCCAGCCGTTGGACAGGGGACTACGAGCAGTACTTC
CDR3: CASRWTGDYEQYF

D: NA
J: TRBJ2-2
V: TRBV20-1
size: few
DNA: TGCAGTGCTAGTGTAGGACAAGCGAACACCGGGGAGCTGTTTTTT
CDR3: CSASVGQANTGELFF

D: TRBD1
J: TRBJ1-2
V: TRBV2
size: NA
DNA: TGTGCCAGCAGTATTCGGACAGGGGGTGATGGCTACACCTTC
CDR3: CASSIRTGGDGYTF

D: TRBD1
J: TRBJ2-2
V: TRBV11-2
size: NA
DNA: TGTGCCAGCAGCTTAGATCGCCGGGACAGTGAATTCACCGGGGAGCTGTTTTTT
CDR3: CASSLDRRDSEFTGELFF

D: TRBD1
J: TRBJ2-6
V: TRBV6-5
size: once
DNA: TGTGCCAGCAGTCACAGGGGGGTCGGGGCCAACGTCCTGACTTTC
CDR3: CASSHRGVGANVLTF

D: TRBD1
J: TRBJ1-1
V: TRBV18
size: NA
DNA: TGTGCCAGCTCGGGGCAGGGGGCAGGGAACACTGAAGCTTTCTTT
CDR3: CASSGQGAGNTEAFF

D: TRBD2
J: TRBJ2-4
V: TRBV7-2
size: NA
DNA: TGTGCCAGCAGCCCCGATAGCGGGGGAGCCAAAAACATTCAGTACTTC
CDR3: CASSPDSGGAKNIQYF

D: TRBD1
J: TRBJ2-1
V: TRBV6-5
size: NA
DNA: TGTGCCAGCAGTACCACGACAGGGGTCAATGAGCAGTTCTTC
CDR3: CASSTTTGVNEQFF

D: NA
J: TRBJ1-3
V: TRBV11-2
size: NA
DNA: TGTGCCAGCAGTATGGGGGCAGGGCTCTTCGACTCTGGAAACACCATATATTTT
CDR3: CASSMGAGLFDSGNTIYF

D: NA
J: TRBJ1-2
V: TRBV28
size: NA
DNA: TGTGCCAGCAGTTCGACAGGTGGCTACACCTTC
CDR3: CASSSTGGYTF

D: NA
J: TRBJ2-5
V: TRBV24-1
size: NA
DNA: TGTGCCACCAGTGATTTGGCAGGGTCAGAGACCCAGTACTTC
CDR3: CATSDLAGSETQYF

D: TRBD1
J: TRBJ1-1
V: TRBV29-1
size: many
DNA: TGCAGCGTTGAGTCCCGGGACAGGGGGCGAAGAAGAACTGAAGCTTTCTTT
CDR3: CSVESRDRGRRRTEAFF

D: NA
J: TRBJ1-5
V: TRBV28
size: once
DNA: TGTGCCAGCAGTTTTCCCTCCCGGGGGGGGGACGGCAATCAGCCCCAGCATTTT
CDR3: CASSFPSRGGDGNQPQHF

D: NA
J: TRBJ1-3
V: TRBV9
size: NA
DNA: TGTGCCTCGAAAGAGGAGTACTCTGGAAACACCATATATTTT
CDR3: CASKEEYSGNTIYF

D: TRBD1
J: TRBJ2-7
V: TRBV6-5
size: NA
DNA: TGTGCCAGCAGTTTCACAGGGGGCTACGAGCAGTACTTC
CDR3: CASSFTGGYEQYF

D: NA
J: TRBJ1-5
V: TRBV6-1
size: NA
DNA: TGTGCCAGCAGTGAAGCGCCAGGGGTTAGCAATCAGCCCCAGCATTTT
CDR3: CASSEAPGVSNQPQHF

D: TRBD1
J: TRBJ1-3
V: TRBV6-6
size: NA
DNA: TGTGCCAGCAGTGAGGGACAGGGAATTGGAAACACCATATATTTT
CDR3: CASSEGQGIGNTIYF

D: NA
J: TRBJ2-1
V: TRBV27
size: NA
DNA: TGTGCCAGCAGTTTATTCGCGGATCACTCCTACAATGAGCAGTTCTTC
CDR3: CASSLFADHSYNEQFF

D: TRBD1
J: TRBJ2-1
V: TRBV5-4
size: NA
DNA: TGTGCCAGCAGCGTGGGCGGGGACAGGGCCTACAATGAGCAGTTCTTC
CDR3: CASSVGGDRAYNEQFF